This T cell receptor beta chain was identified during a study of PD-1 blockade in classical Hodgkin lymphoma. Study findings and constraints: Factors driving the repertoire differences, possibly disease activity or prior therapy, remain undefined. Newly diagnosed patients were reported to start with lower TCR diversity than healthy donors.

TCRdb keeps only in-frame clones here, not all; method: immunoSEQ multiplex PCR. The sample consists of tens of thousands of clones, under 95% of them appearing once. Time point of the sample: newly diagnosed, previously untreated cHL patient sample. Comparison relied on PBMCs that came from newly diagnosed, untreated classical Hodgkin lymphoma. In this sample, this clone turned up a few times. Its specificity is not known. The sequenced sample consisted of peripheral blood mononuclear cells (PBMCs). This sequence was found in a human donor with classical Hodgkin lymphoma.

The CDR3: CASSEGGDADTQYF. The CDR3 bases are TGCGCCAGCAGTGAGGGTGGGGACGCAGATACGCAGTATTTT. The chain uses TRBV10-1 and TRBJ2-3; D may match TRBD1 or TRBD2 (5 bases each). Germline assignment: CDR1 WNHNN and CDR2 SYGVQD (reference sequence). Trimming cost V 2 bases and J 4 bases, with 10 bases left between them. The CDR3 consists of 14 residues.